The present T cell receptor (beta chain) was sequenced within a study of regulatory T cells in long-lasting Graves disease. The sample's time point: newly diagnosed GD, antithyroid drugs for less than 3 months. TCR sequences were obtained from RNA taken from PBMCs. Criteria from the American Thyroid Association guidelines were applied to diagnose Graves' disease. Trimming removed 5 bases from V and 3 bases from J; junction bases left unmatched: 14. There are 17 residues in the CDR3. Worth noting for this clonotype: Antigen: not known.

Both iRepertoire HTBI primers and Arm-PCR of CDR3 regions were used to build the TCR beta libraries. In TCRdb, the multiplex PCR reads were re-called with MiXCR into one record per CDR3 protein. The sample comprises around 470,000 distinct CDR3 sequences, 13% to 15% of which are singletons, and 17% rests with the top ten. Study findings and constraints: New patients shared 800 to 1,000 public clonotypes, fewer than the approximately 2,500 shared by persistent patients.

The sample was also reused in another study, on T cells in Graves' hyperthyroidism and ophthalmopathy. As that report states: Blood samples included most of the expanded thyroid clonotypes exceeding 0.001. With a median lead of around 5.9 months before onset, the model predicted ophthalmopathy.

The source was peripheral blood mononuclear cells (PBMCs), collected at new diagnosis, from a patient treated with antithyroid drugs. The chain combines TRBV12-3 or TRBV12-4 with TRBJ2-7; 9 bases fit TRBD1. This TCR derives from a woman in her fifties or sixties with Graves disease. The CDR3 region is CASSRAGTGSNLYEQYF. The DNA for the CDR3 is TGTGCCAGCAGTCGTGCCGGGACAGGGAGTAACCTCTACGAGCAGTACTTC.